The present T cell receptor beta chain was sequenced within a study of blood T cell repertoires in COVID-19. Overall study: Samples representing acute and convalescent COVID-19 were sourced from the United States, Italy and Spain.

Between the trimmed V and J ends, which lost 3 bases and 8 bases, there was a span of 10 bases. This CDR3 has 13 amino acids. From germline, CDR1 is SEHNR and CDR2 FQNEAQ (reference sequence). TCRdb's table, derived via immunoSEQ multiplex PCR, lists solely in-frame clones and lacks some. There are about 390,000 clones in the sample; 70% to 90% occur only once, and 2% to 2.5% lies in the top ten. Sequenced: peripheral blood. The receptor was isolated from a woman aged 60-75 years with COVID-19, enrolled during active disease. The gene calls are TRBV7-9 and TRBJ1-4, with D possibly matching TRBD1 (5 bases). CDR3 DNA sequence: TGTGCCAGCAGCTTTTGGACAAGAGAAAAACTGTTTTTT. Translating gives CASSFWTREKLFF.